Included here is one T cell receptor (beta chain) sequence, with context. The source of the sample is a study of blood T cell repertoires in COVID-19. Study context: Sites in the United States, Italy and Spain provided acute and convalescent COVID-19 samples.

In the original analysis: Quantification of nucleated cells was approximated via reference gene primer amplification. Method: immunoSEQ multiplex PCR; TCRdb's copy keeps in-frame clones and lacks some. The V and J calls and the clone size are those of that table, but D and trimming were determined from the DNA. Found here are approximately 100,000 clones, around 90% of them singletons; the top ten hold roughly 4.2%. Per germline, CDR1 SGHTA and CDR2 FQGNSA. Unmatched junction bases numbered 8, after V lost 6 bases and J lost 5 bases. The CDR3 loop spans 14 amino acids. In Seattle, patients joined the study during active infection and were tracked longitudinally.

The specimen sequenced was peripheral blood. J is TRBJ1-1 and V is TRBV7-2; TRBD1 matches 8 bases. The TCR sequence derives from a human donor with COVID-19, enrolled during active disease. The donor label of this sample is uncertain. CDR3 residues: CASSSPGGWTEAFF. DNA for the CDR3: TGTGCCAGCAGTTCCCCAGGGGGCTGGACTGAAGCTTTCTTT.